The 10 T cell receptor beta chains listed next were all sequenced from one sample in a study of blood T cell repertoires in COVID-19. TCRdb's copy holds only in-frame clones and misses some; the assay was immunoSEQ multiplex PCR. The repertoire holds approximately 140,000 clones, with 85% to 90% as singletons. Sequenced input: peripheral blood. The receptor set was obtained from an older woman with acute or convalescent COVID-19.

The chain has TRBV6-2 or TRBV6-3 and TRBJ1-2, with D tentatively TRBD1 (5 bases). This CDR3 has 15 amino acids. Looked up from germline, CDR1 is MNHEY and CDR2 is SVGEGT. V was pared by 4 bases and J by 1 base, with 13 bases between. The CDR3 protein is CASSSLQGYNYGYTF. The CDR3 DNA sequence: TGTGCCAGCAGTTCGCTGCAGGGATATAACTATGGCTACACCTTC.

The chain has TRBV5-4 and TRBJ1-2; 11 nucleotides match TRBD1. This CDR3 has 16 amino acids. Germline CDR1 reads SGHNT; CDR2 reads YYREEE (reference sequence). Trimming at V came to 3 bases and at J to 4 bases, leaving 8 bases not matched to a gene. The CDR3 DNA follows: TGTGCCAGCAGCTCCGACCCGGGACAGGGGGTCTATGGCTACACCTTC. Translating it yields CASSSDPGQGVYGYTF. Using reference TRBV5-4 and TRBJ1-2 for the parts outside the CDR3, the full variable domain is ETGVTQSPTHLIKTRGQQVTLRCSSQSGHNTVSWYQQALGQGPQFIFQYYREEENGRGNFPPRFSGLQFPNYSSELNVNALELDDSALYLCASSSDPGQGVYGYTFGSGTRLTVV.

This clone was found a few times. The CDR3 loop reads CASSLVGQALYEQYF. DNA for the CDR3: TGTGCCAGCAGCCTGGTGGGACAGGCCCTCTACGAGCAGTACTTC. The chain joins TRBV7-2 to TRBJ2-7; TRBD1 aligns across 8 bases. J gave up 3 bases and V 5 bases, and 9 bases lay outside the gene matches. This CDR3 spans 15 amino acids. The V gene's germline CDR1 is SGHTA and CDR2 FQGNSA. The entire variable domain, with the rest obtained from reference TRBV7-2 and TRBJ2-7, is as follows: GAGVSQSPSNKVTEKGKDVELRCDPISGHTALYWYRQSLGQGLEFLIYFQGNSAPDKSGLPSDRFSAERTGGSVSTLTIQRTQQEDSAVYLCASSLVGQALYEQYFGPGTRLTVT.

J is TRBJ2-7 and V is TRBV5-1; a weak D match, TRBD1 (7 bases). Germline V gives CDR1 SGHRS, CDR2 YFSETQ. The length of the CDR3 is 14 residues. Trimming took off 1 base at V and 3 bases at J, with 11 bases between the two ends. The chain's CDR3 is CASSLRQGGYEQYF. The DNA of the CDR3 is TGCGCCAGCAGCTTGCGTCAGGGGGGCTACGAGCAGTACTTC.

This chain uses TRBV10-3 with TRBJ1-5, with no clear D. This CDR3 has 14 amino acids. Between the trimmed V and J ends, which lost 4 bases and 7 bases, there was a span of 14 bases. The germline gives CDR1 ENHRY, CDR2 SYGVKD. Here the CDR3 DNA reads TGTGCCATCAGTGTGGGAGGGAGTGAACAGCCCCAGCATTTT. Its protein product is CAISVGGSEQPQHF.

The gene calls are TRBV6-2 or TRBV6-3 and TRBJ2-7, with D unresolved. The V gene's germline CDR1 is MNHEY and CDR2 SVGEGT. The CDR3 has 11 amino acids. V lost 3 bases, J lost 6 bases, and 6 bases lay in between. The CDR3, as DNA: TGTGCCAGCAGTTATCTTCGCGAGCAGTACTTC. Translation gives CASSYLREQYF.

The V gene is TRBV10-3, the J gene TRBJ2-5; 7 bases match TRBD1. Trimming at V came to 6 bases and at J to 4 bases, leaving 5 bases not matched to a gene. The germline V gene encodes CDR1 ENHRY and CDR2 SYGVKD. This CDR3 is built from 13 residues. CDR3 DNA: TGTGCCATCAGACAGGGGAGTTCAGAGACCCAGTACTTC. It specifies CAIRQGSSETQYF.

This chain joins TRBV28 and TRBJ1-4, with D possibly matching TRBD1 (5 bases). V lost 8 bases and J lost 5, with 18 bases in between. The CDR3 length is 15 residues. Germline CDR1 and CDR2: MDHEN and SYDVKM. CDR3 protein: CASFSHRRGNEKLFF. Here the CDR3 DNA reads TGTGCCAGCTTTAGCCATCGTCGGGGGAATGAAAAACTGTTTTTT. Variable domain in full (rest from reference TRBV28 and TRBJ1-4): DVKVTQSSRYLVKRTGEKVFLECVQDMDHENMFWYRQDPGLGLRLIYFSYDVKMKEKGDIPEGYSVSREKKERFSLILESASTNQTSMYLCASFSHRRGNEKLFFGSGTQLSVL.

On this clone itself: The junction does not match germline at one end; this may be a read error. For the CDR3, the DNA is TGTGCTAGCAGCTTAGGGGGTCTACAGGGAGGGGAGACCCAGTACTTC. Translation: CASSLGGLQGGETQYF. The chain recombines TRBV7-7 with TRBJ2-5; possibly TRBD2 for D (7 bases). Germline lookup yields CDR1 SSHAT and CDR2 FNYEAQ (reference sequence). CDR3 size: 16 residues.

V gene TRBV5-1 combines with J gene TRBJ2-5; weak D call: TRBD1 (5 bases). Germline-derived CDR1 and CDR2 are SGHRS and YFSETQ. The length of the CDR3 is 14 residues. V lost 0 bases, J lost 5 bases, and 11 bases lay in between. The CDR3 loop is CASSLGQGRETQYF. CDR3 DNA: TGCGCCAGCAGCTTGGGTCAGGGTCGGGAGACCCAGTACTTC. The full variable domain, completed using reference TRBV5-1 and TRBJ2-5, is KAGVTQTPRYLIKTRGQQVTLSCSPISGHRSVSWYQQTPGQGLQFLFEYFSETQRNKGNFPGRFSGRQFSNSRSEMNVSTLELGDSALYLCASSLGQGRETQYFGPGTRLLVL.